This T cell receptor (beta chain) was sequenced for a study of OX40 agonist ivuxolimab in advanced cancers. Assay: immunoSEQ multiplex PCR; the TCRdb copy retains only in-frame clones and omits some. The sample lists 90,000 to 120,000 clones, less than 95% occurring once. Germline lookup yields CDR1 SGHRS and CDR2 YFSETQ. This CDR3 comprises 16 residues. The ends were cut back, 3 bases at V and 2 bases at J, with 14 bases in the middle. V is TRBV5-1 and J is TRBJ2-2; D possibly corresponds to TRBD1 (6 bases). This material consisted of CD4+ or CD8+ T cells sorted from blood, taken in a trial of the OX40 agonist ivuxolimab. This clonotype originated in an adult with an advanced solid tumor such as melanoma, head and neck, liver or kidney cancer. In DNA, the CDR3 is TGCGCCAGCAGCTGGTCGACAGGATTTAACACCGGGGAGCTGTTTTTT. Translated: CASSWSTGFNTGELFF.